Listed here are 32 T cell receptor beta chains from one sample, sequenced in a study of T cell changes during pregnancy in multiple sclerosis. Sequencing used immunoSEQ multiplex PCR; TCRdb keeps in-frame clones, though not all of them. The repertoire includes about 47,000 clones, more than 85% of them detected once, and around 2.1% sits in the top ten. The sequencing here drew on peripheral blood, taken in the third trimester of pregnancy. These receptors were collected from a female donor with multiple sclerosis, enrolled in a pregnancy study.

The V gene is TRBV6-1, the J gene TRBJ2-3; a possible D gene is TRBD2 (6 bases). V shed 3 bases and J shed 2 bases, with 15 bases lying between them. The CDR3 runs 16 residues. Germline lookup yields CDR1 MNHNS and CDR2 SASEGT. CDR3 protein: CASSDNIREFTDTQYF. For the CDR3, the DNA is TGTGCCAGCAGTGATAATATACGGGAGTTCACAGATACGCAGTATTTT.

V is TRBV4-1 and J is TRBJ1-3; tentatively, D is TRBD1 (6 bases). Trimming left V 6 bases short and J 0 bases short, with 15 bases between. The CDR3 is 16 amino acids. The germline V gene encodes CDR1 MGHRA and CDR2 YSYEKL. CDR3 DNA: TGCGCCAGCAGATCCACTCAGGGGAGCTCTGGAAACACCATATATTTT. Translated, it gives CASRSTQGSSGNTIYF.

This clone appeared a few times. The CDR3 DNA follows: TGTGCCAGTAGCACTAATCCGGGACGGGGGGACACCGGGGAGCTGTTTTTT. Protein product: CASSTNPGRGDTGELFF. The genes are TRBV19 and TRBJ2-2; TRBD2 matches at 7 bases. The CDR3 covers 17 residues. Germline assignment: CDR1 LNHDA and CDR2 SQIVND (reference sequence). The V and J ends lost 6 bases and 3 bases, in that order; junction bases with no gene match: 13.

The chain has TRBV20-1 and TRBJ2-1; D gene uncertain. Trimming shortened V by 2 bases and J by 5 bases, and 4 bases separated the two germline ends. The CDR3 is 11 residues long. The germline V gene encodes CDR1 DFQATT and CDR2 SNEGSKA (reference sequence). The CDR3 DNA sequence: TGCAGTGCTAGATCTAACAATGAGCAGTTCTTC. This codes for CSARSNNEQFF.

V gene TRBV4-1 combines with J gene TRBJ2-2; D is perhaps TRBD2 (5 bases). Trimming left V 0 bases short and J 2 bases short, with 16 bases between. Germline CDR1 reads MGHRA; CDR2 reads YSYEKL. The CDR3 spans 18 residues. In nucleotides, the CDR3 is TGCGCCAGCAGCCAAGAACAGAAGACTATCCGCAACACCGGGGAGCTGTTTTTT. Protein product: CASSQEQKTIRNTGELFF.

The chain links TRBV5-1 to TRBJ2-2; D perhaps matches TRBD1 (6 bases). Germline V gives CDR1 SGHRS, CDR2 YFSETQ. The CDR3 totals 16 residues. Deletions cut 3 bases from V and 7 bases from J, with 19 bases between. This CDR3 is CASSSTGTILVGELFF. The CDR3 bases are TGCGCCAGCAGCTCGACCGGGACAATACTCGTCGGGGAGCTGTTTTTT. Filled out from reference TRBV5-1 and TRBJ2-2, the complete variable domain reads KAGVTQTPRYLIKTRGQQVTLSCSPISGHRSVSWYQQTPGQGLQFLFEYFSETQRNKGNFPGRFSGRQFSNSRSEMNVSTLELGDSALYLCASSSTGTILVGELFFGEGSRLTVL.

The genes are TRBV29-1 and TRBJ1-5; D uncertain. The CDR3 extends over 14 amino acids. V was shortened by 5 bases and J by 7 bases, with 18 bases between the two germline ends. Germline loops: CDR1 SQVTM, CDR2 ANQGSEA. The CDR3: CSVTYEKPQQPQHF. DNA of the CDR3: TGCAGCGTTACTTATGAGAAGCCCCAACAGCCCCAGCATTTT.

This clone was seen only once. The chain couples TRBV11-1 to TRBJ2-7, with no clear D. Trimming stripped 5 bases from V and 3 bases from J, with 14 bases between. The germline CDR1 and CDR2 sequences are SGHAT and FQDESV (reference sequence). This CDR3 has 14 residues. The CDR3 is CASSLTPDNYEQYF. The CDR3 DNA sequence: TGTGCCAGCAGCCTTACTCCCGACAACTACGAGCAGTACTTC.

Only a few counts were recorded for this clone. The chain uses TRBV25-1 and TRBJ1-3, with TRBD1 as a possible D gene (5 bases). Trimming cost V 4 bases and J 2 bases, with 12 bases left between them. CDR1 is MGHDK and CDR2 is SYGVNS in the germline V gene. This CDR3 contains 15 residues. The CDR3 DNA is TGTGCCAGCAGTGGCGGGGTGGACACTGGAAACACCATATATTTT. Translating it yields CASSGGVDTGNTIYF.

The chain couples TRBV28 to TRBJ2-5; D perhaps matches TRBD1 (6 bases). V gave up 3 bases and J gave up 4 bases, with 9 bases separating them. The V gene's germline CDR1 is MDHEN and CDR2 SYDVKM. This CDR3 has 13 amino acids. CDR3 in amino acids: CASSFLGGETQYF. CDR3 bases: TGTGCCAGCAGTTTTTTAGGGGGAGAGACCCAGTACTTC.

The rearrangement links TRBV19 to TRBJ1-5; no clear D. The CDR3 has 13 residues. The V and J ends lost 5 bases and 7 bases respectively, with 12 bases between them. From germline, CDR1 is LNHDA and CDR2 SQIVND (reference sequence). For the CDR3, the DNA is TGTGCCAGTAGTTCCGCAGGTTACCAGCCCCAGCATTTT. Protein sequence: CASSSAGYQPQHF.

The CDR3 coding sequence is TGTGCCAGCATTTATGAAGGGGGAGTAAACACCGGGGAGCTGTTTTTT. Translated: CASIYEGGVNTGELFF. J is TRBJ2-2 and V is TRBV6-5; D perhaps matches TRBD1 (6 bases). CDR1 is MNHEY, CDR2 SVGAGI, per germline. V shed 7 bases and J shed 2 bases, with 17 bases lying between them. CDR3 length equals 16 residues.

The chain combines TRBV2 with TRBJ2-3, with 7 bases lining up with TRBD2. After removal of 6 bases from V and 0 bases from J, the junction contained 9 bases not matched to a gene. This CDR3 comprises 16 residues. The V gene's germline CDR1 is SNHLY and CDR2 FYNNEI. The CDR3 region has the DNA TGTGCCAGCAGGCTCACTAGCGTTACCAGCACAGATACGCAGTATTTT. This translates into CASRLTSVTSTDTQYF.

This chain links TRBV6-1 with TRBJ2-1, with D hard to call. CDR1 MNHNS and CDR2 SASEGT come from the germline V gene. Between the trimmed V and J ends, which lost 1 base and 6 bases, there was a span of 10 bases. The CDR3 sequence is 14 residues long. The CDR3: CASSEDIFSNEQFF. The CDR3 DNA sequence: TGTGCCAGCAGTGAAGACATTTTCTCCAATGAGCAGTTCTTC.

This chain joins TRBV9 and TRBJ1-3, with D unresolved. The CDR3 is 14 amino acids. Between the trimmed V and J ends, which lost 4 bases and 4 bases, there was a span of 12 bases. CDR1 is SGDLS, CDR2 YYNGEE, per germline. The CDR3 sequence: CASSSAGWGNTIYF. The CDR3 nucleotides read TGTGCCAGCAGCTCGGCGGGGTGGGGAAACACCATATATTTT. The full variable domain, its missing parts supplied by reference TRBV9 and TRBJ1-3, is DSGVTQTPKHLITATGQRVTLRCSPRSGDLSVYWYQQSLDQGLQFLIQYYNGEERAKGNILERFSAQQFPDLHSELNLSSLELGDSALYFCASSSAGWGNTIYFGEGSWLTVV.

The gene calls are TRBV5-4 and TRBJ1-2, with 9 bases that match TRBD1. Germline values: CDR1 SGHNT, CDR2 YYREEE (reference sequence). The CDR3 is 16 amino acids. V dropped 0 bases and J dropped 3; count of bases not matched to a gene: 6. The DNA of the CDR3 is TGTGCCAGCAGCTTGGAATACAGGGGGCGTGACTATGGCTACACCTTC. This codes for CASSLEYRGRDYGYTF.

This chain links TRBV19 with TRBJ2-7; the D is unclear. From germline, CDR1 is LNHDA and CDR2 SQIVND (reference sequence). V was cut by 1 base and J by 1 base, with 5 bases left in between. The CDR3 is made up of 13 amino acids. For the CDR3, the DNA is TGTGCCAGTAGTATAGTCGGTTCCTACGAGCAGTACTTC. This translates into CASSIVGSYEQYF.

V and J are TRBV7-9 and TRBJ2-5, with 12 positions matching TRBD2. This CDR3 is built from 16 residues. V gave up 5 bases and J gave up 5 bases; unmatched junction bases: 9. Germline V lookup: CDR1 SEHNR, CDR2 FQNEAQ (reference sequence). The CDR3 loop reads CASSAPLAGGWETQYF. The DNA for the CDR3 is TGTGCCAGCAGCGCTCCACTAGCGGGAGGTTGGGAGACCCAGTACTTC.

The V and J genes are TRBV28 and TRBJ2-7; D not resolved. V was shortened by 5 bases and J by 4 bases, with 9 bases between the two germline ends. Germline assignment: CDR1 MDHEN and CDR2 SYDVKM. The CDR3 has 12 amino acids. As DNA, the CDR3 is TGTGCCAGCAGTCCCCCCCTGTACGAGCAGTACTTC. The encoded protein is CASSPPLYEQYF.

The CDR3 loop reads CASSLLSSDEQFF. CDR3 coding DNA: TGTGCCAGCAGCCTACTAAGTTCGGATGAGCAGTTCTTC. This sequence joins TRBV4-2 and TRBJ2-1; D unclear. V was pared by 4 bases and J by 8 bases, with 12 bases between. The CDR3 covers 13 residues. Germline lookup yields CDR1 LGHNA and CDR2 YNFKEQ.

The chain has TRBV6-5 and TRBJ2-5; 7 bases align to TRBD2. V shed 6 bases and J 4 bases; nucleotides not matched to a gene: 5. The CDR3 consists of 13 residues. The germline V gene has CDR1 MNHEY and CDR2 SVGAGI. CDR3: CASRRDYLETQYF. CDR3 nucleotide sequence: TGTGCCAGCAGAAGGGACTACCTAGAGACCCAGTACTTC.

The V and J genes are TRBV9 and TRBJ2-1; D might be TRBD1 (5 bases). V lost 0 bases, J lost 0 bases, and 7 bases lay in between. Germline V gene lookup returns CDR1 SGDLS and CDR2 YYNGEE. The CDR3 is 15 residues long. The CDR3 nucleotides read TGTGCCAGCAGCGTAGATGACAGCTCCTACAATGAGCAGTTCTTC. The encoded protein is CASSVDDSSYNEQFF.

The V call is TRBV27, the J call TRBJ2-1, with D tentatively TRBD2 (5 bases). This CDR3 spans 14 amino acids. From germline, CDR1 is MNHEY and CDR2 SMNVEV (reference sequence). V was pared by 7 bases and J by 2 bases, with 12 bases between. The CDR3 sequence is CASTPSGTYNEQFF. In nucleotides, the CDR3 is TGTGCCAGCACCCCCAGCGGAACCTACAATGAGCAGTTCTTC.

The chain employs TRBV7-2 and TRBJ2-3, with 9 positions matching TRBD2. V was pared by 3 bases and J by 5 bases, with 6 bases of the junction left unmatched. Per germline, CDR1 SGHTA and CDR2 FQGNSA. This CDR3 is 15 amino acids long. For the CDR3, the DNA is TGTGCCAGCAGCTTCGGACTAGCGACGGGAGATACGCAGTATTTT. It translates to CASSFGLATGDTQYF. The entire variable domain, with the rest obtained from reference TRBV7-2 and TRBJ2-3, is as follows: GAGVSQSPSNKVTEKGKDVELRCDPISGHTALYWYRQSLGQGLEFLIYFQGNSAPDKSGLPSDRFSAERTGGSVSTLTIQRTQQEDSAVYLCASSFGLATGDTQYFGPGTRLTVL.

This chain links TRBV18 with TRBJ1-1; D uncertain. CDR1 is KGHSH and CDR2 is LQKENI in the germline V gene. CDR3 length: 14 amino acids. V was cut by 2 bases and J by 0 bases, with 7 bases left in between. The CDR3 DNA reads as TGTGCCAGCTCACCAGTTCCCGTGAACACTGAAGCTTTCTTT. Protein product: CASSPVPVNTEAFF.

This clone was found once. The chain joins TRBV6-6 to TRBJ2-1; maybe TRBD2 (6 bases). This CDR3 region has 14 residues. CDR1 and CDR2 (germline): MNHNY, SVGAGI (reference sequence). V was trimmed by 2 bases and J by 5 bases, leaving 10 bases between them. The CDR3 is CASSYRENHNEQFF. For the CDR3, the DNA is TGTGCCAGCAGTTACCGGGAGAACCACAATGAGCAGTTCTTC.

The rearrangement uses TRBV4-1 and TRBJ2-7, with 10 bases that match TRBD2. The CDR3 is 15 amino acids. The germline CDR1 and CDR2 sequences are MGHRA and YSYEKL. With V trimmed by 5 bases and J by 6 bases, 10 bases remained unmatched. CDR3 sequence: CASSLRAGGPREQYF. Written as DNA, the CDR3 is TGCGCCAGCAGCTTACGAGCGGGAGGGCCCCGCGAGCAGTACTTC.

The rearrangement links TRBV7-9 to TRBJ2-7; 11 bases align to TRBD1. CDR1 is SEHNR and CDR2 is FQNEAQ in the germline V gene (reference sequence). J lost 2 bases, V lost 5 bases, and 8 bases had no gene match. The CDR3 runs to 16 residues. The CDR3 here is CASSPKGQGATYEQYF. The CDR3 nucleotides read TGTGCCAGCAGCCCAAAAGGACAGGGGGCCACCTACGAGCAGTACTTC.

This chain links TRBV16 with TRBJ2-7; D possibly corresponds to TRBD1 (5 bases). Between the trimmed V and J ends, which lost 0 bases and 5 bases, there was a span of 17 bases. The CDR3 totals 16 residues. CDR1 is KGHSY, CDR2 FQNENV, per germline. The CDR3 sequence is CASSQSPDGRADEQYF. The DNA of the CDR3 is TGTGCCAGCAGCCAATCTCCGGATGGCAGGGCGGACGAGCAGTACTTC.

The chain is built from TRBV19 and TRBJ2-7; 7 bases fit TRBD2. CDR1 and CDR2 (germline): LNHDA, SQIVND (reference sequence). Unmatched junction bases numbered 22, after V lost 1 base and J lost 7 bases. The CDR3 runs 19 residues. Here the CDR3 DNA reads TGTGCCAGTAGTATAGGAAGGCTAAAGAGGGCAAGCGGGAACGATGAGCAGTACTTC. It yields the protein CASSIGRLKRASGNDEQYF.

The chain joins TRBV30 to TRBJ2-7; TRBD1 is a possible D gene (6 bases). Germline V gene sequence: CDR1 GTSNPN, CDR2 SVGIG (reference sequence). The V and J ends lost 1 base and 5 bases respectively, with 9 bases between them. CDR3 length: 12 amino acids. The CDR3 loop reads CAWSAQGNEQYF. The DNA of the CDR3 is TGTGCCTGGAGTGCACAGGGAAACGAGCAGTACTTC.

Only one count was recorded for this clone. The chain is built from TRBV10-3 and TRBJ2-2, with a tentative D call TRBD1 (6 bases). In germline, CDR1 is ENHRY, CDR2 SYGVKD. Trimming shortened V by 2 bases and J by 4 bases, and 14 bases separated the two germline ends. The CDR3 length is 16 residues. Written as DNA, the CDR3 is TGTGCCATCAGTGAGACAGAACAGGGTAGCACCGGGGAGCTGTTTTTT. Its protein is CAISETEQGSTGELFF.